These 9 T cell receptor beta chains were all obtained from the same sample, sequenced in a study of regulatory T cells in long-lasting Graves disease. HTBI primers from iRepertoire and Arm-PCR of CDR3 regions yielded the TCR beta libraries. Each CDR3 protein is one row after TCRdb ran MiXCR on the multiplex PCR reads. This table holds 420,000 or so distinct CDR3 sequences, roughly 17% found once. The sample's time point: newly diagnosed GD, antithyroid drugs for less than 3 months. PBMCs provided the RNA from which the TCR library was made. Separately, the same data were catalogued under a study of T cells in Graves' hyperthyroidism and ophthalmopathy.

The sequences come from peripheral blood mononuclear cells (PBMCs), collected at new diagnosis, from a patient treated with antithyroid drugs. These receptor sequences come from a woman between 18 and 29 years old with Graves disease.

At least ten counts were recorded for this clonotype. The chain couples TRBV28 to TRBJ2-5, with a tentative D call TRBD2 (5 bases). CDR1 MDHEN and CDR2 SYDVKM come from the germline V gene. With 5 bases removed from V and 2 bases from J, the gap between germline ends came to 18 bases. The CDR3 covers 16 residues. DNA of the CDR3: TGTGCCAGCAGTCCCCCGGATTCTTCGGGGCAAGAGACCCAGTACTTC. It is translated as CASSPPDSSGQETQYF.

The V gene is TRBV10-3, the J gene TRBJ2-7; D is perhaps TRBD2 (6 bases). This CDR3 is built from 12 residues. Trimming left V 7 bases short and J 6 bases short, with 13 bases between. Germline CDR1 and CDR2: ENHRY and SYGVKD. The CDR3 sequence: CAIKETSREQYF. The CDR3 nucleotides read TGTGCCATCAAAGAAACTAGCCGCGAGCAGTACTTC.

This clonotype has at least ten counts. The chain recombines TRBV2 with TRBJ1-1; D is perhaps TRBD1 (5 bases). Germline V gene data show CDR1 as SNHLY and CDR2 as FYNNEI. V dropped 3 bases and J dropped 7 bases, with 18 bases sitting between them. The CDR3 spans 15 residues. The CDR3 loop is CASSEDQGRSDEAFF. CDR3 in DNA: TGTGCCAGCAGTGAGGACCAGGGTCGCTCGGATGAAGCTTTCTTT.

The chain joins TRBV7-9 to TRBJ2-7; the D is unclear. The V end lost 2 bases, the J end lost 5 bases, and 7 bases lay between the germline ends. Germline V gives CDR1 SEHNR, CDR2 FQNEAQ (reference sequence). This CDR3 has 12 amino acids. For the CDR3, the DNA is TGTGCCAGCAGCTTAATGAGAAACGAGCAGTACTTC. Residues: CASSLMRNEQYF. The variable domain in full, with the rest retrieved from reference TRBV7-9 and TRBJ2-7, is DTGVSQNPRHKITKRGQNVTFRCDPISEHNRLYWYRQTLGQGPEFLTYFQNEAQLEKSRLLSDRFSAERPKGSFSTLEIQRTEQGDSAMYLCASSLMRNEQYFGPGTRLTVT.

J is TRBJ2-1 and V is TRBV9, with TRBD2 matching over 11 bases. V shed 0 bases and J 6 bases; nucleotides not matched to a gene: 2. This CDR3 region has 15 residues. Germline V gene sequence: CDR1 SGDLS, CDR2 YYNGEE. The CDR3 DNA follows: TGTGCCAGCAGCGTAGCGACTAGCGGGGTCAATGAGCAGTTCTTC. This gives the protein CASSVATSGVNEQFF.

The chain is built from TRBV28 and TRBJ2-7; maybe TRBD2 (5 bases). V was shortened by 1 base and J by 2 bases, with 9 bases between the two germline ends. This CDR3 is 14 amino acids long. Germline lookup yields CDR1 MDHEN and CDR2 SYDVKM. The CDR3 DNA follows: TGTGCCAGCAGTTTATCCCCGGGAACCTACGAGCAGTACTTC. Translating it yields CASSLSPGTYEQYF.

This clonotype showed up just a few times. CDR3 nucleotide sequence: TGTGCCAGCAGCTCCGGGGGGTTTTACGAGCAGTACTTC. Its translation: CASSSGGFYEQYF. This chain links TRBV7-2 with TRBJ2-7; 7 bases agree with TRBD2. This CDR3 region has 13 residues. The V gene's germline CDR1 is SGHTA and CDR2 FQGNSA. J was trimmed by 4 bases and V by 4 bases; bases with no gene match: 4.

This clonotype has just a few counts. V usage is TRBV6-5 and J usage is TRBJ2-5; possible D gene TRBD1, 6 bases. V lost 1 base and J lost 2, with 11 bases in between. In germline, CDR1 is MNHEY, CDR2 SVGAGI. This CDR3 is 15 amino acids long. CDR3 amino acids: CASSYLQGVQETQYF. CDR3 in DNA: TGTGCCAGCAGTTACTTACAGGGAGTACAAGAGACCCAGTACTTC.

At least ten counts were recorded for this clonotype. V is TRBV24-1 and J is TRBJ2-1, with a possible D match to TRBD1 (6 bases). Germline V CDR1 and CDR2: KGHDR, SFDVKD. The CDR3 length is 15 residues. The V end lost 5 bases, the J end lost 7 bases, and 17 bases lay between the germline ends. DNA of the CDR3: TGTGCCACCAGTGGAACGGGGTTCAGGGGAAATGAGCAGTTCTTC. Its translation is CATSGTGFRGNEQFF.